The rows below give T cell receptor beta chains drawn from one sample of a study of blood T cell repertoires in COVID-19. Generated by immunoSEQ multiplex PCR, the TCRdb table keeps only in-frame clones and is missing some. The repertoire includes more than 90,000 clones, 85% to 95% of them detected once, and 5.7% sits in the top ten. The sample was peripheral blood. Every receptor here comes from a man aged 50 to 59 with active COVID-19. The CDR3 runs from the conserved cysteine through the conserved F or W. Each record gives: J gene, clone size, V gene, CDR3 protein. Size tells how often a clone was seen (once, few, many) or the class of an expanded clone, and some rows leave it out.

j_call: TRBJ2-7; clone_size: few; v_call: TRBV11-2; cdr3_aa: CASRWTGESEQYF
j_call: TRBJ2-1; clone_size: NA; v_call: TRBV2; cdr3_aa: CASRTSGSRNEQFF
j_call: TRBJ1-5; clone_size: many; v_call: TRBV6-5; cdr3_aa: CASSAGGQPQHF
j_call: TRBJ2-2; clone_size: NA; v_call: TRBV27; cdr3_aa: CASSLGIRRGLAGMNTGELFF
j_call: TRBJ2-2; clone_size: NA; v_call: TRBV29-1; cdr3_aa: CSATAGTENTGELFF
j_call: TRBJ1-3; clone_size: NA; v_call: TRBV5-6; cdr3_aa: CASREWGGADGNTIYF
j_call: TRBJ2-7; clone_size: NA; v_call: TRBV5-1; cdr3_aa: CASSLDRGDYEQYF
j_call: TRBJ1-2; clone_size: NA; v_call: TRBV7-8; cdr3_aa: CASSPSYGQGSGYTF
j_call: TRBJ2-5; clone_size: NA; v_call: TRBV28; cdr3_aa: CASRDRQGRGETQYF
j_call: TRBJ1-2; clone_size: NA; v_call: TRBV7-2; cdr3_aa: CASSPGTANGYTF
j_call: TRBJ2-1; clone_size: NA; v_call: TRBV7-9; cdr3_aa: CASSHGGDNEQFF
j_call: TRBJ1-1; clone_size: NA; v_call: TRBV9; cdr3_aa: CASSAGTGNTEAFF
j_call: TRBJ2-1; clone_size: NA; v_call: TRBV28; cdr3_aa: CASSWQRPSYNEQFF
j_call: TRBJ2-7; clone_size: NA; v_call: TRBV5-1; cdr3_aa: CASSVAGQGSEQYF